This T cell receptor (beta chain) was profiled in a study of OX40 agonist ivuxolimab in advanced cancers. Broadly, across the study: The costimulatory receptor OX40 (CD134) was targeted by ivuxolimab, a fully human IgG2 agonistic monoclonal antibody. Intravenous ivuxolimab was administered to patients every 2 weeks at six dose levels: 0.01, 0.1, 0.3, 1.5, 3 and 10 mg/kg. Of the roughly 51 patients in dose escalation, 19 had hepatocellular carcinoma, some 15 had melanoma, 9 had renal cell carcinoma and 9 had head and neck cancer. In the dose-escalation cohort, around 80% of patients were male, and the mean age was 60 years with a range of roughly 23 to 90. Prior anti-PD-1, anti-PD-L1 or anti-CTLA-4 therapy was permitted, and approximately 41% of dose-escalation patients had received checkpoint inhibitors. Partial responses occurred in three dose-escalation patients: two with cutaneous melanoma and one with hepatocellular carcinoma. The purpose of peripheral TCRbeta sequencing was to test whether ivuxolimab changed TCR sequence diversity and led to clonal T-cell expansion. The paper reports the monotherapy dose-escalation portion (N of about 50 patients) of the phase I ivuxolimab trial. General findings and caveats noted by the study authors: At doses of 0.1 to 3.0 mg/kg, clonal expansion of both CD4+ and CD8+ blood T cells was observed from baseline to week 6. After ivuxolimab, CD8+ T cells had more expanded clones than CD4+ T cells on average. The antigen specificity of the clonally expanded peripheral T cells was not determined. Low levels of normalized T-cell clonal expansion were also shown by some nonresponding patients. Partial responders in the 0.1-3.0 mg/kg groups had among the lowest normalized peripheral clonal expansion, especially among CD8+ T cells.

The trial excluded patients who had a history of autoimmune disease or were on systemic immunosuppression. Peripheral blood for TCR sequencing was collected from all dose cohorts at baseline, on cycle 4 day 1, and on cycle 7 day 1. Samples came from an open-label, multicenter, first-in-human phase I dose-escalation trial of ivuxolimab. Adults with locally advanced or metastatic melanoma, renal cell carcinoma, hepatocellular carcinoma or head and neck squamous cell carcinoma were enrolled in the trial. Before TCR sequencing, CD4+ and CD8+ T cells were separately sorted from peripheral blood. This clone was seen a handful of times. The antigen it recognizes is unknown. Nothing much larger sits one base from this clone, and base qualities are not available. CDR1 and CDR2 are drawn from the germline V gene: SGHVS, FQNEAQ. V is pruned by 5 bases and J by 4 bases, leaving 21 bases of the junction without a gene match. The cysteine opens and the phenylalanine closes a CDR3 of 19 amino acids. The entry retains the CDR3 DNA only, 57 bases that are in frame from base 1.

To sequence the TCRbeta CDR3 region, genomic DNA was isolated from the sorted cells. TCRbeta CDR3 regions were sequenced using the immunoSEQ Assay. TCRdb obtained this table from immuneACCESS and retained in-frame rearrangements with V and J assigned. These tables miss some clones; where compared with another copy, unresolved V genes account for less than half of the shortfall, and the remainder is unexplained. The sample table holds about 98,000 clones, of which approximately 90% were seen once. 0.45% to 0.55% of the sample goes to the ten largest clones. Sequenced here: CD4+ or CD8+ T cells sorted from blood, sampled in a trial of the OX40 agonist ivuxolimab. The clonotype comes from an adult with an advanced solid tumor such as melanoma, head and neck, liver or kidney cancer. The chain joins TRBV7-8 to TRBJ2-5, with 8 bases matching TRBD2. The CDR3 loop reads CASSPPRGTSGGNGETQYF. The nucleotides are TGTGCCAGCAGCCCTCCCCGGGGGACTAGTGGGGGAAACGGAGAGACCCAGTACTTC.